The subject of this entry is one TCR beta chain. Antigen specificity is unknown. This record comes from a study of beta chain features in type 1 diabetes. There are 16 residues in the CDR3. V was pared by 0 bases and J by 2 bases, with 14 bases between. Per germline, CDR1 LGHNA and CDR2 YSLEER. Expressed TCRB transcripts were sequenced because the entire RNA isolate underwent reverse transcription. Sequenced by immunoSEQ multiplex PCR; TCRdb stores in-frame clones only, minus some. Here the sample spans around 690,000 clones, around 12% being singletons. The study, taken as a whole, reports: Patients and controls would be equally affected if PCR favored shorter templates. There was a moderate but significant shortening of TCRB CDR3s in all four CD4+ subsets of Type 1 diabetes patients.

The receptor comes from a man younger than 45 with type 1 diabetes. The sample was naive CD4+ T cells from blood. J is TRBJ2-7 and V is TRBV4-3; D may be TRBD1 (6 bases). The CDR3 DNA sequence: TGCGCCAGCAGCCAAGATACGGGCAGGGGACCCTACGAGCAGTACTTC. It encodes CASSQDTGRGPYEQYF.